This passage covers 27 T cell receptor beta chains from one sample sequenced in a study of shared clonotypes between healthy human individuals (dated by TCRdb to 2020 to 2021). The library was made by the immunoSEQ multiplex PCR assay. As stored in TCRdb, this immuneACCESS dataset retains in-frame rearrangements with V and J assigned. A fraction of the clones does not appear; measured against another copy, unresolved V genes explain less than half of the discrepancy, and the remainder lacks a known reason. The sample table records around 510,000 clones; around 76% of these occur just once. 12% of the sample is in the top ten clones. The material sequenced was PBMCs. The receptor source for this set is a woman in her thirties or forties in good health. Some clones in this sample may be carry-over from other donors' samples.

This clone was recorded a few times. The chain joins TRBV7-3 to TRBJ2-2; TRBD1 matches at 9 bases. CDR1 is SGHTA and CDR2 is FQGTGA in the germline V gene. The CDR3 totals 16 residues. Germline trimming cut 5 bases from V and 0 bases from J; bases unmatched to any gene: 4. The CDR3 here is CASSRTGATNTGELFF. The CDR3 DNA is TGTGCCAGCAGCCGGACAGGGGCTACGAACACCGGGGAGCTGTTTTTT.

The V gene is TRBV14, the J gene TRBJ1-2, with 7 bases that match TRBD1. The CDR3 runs to 16 residues. V dropped 5 bases and J dropped 2; count of bases not matched to a gene: 11. CDR1 SGHDN and CDR2 FVKESK come from the germline V gene. This CDR3 reads CASSTRGRDRNYGYTF. The CDR3 nucleotides read TGTGCCAGCAGCACTAGGGGCCGGGACAGAAACTATGGCTACACCTTC.

This rearrangement joins TRBV28 to TRBJ2-6; 9 bases line up with TRBD1. This CDR3 comprises 18 residues. Unmatched junction bases numbered 9, after V lost 6 bases and J lost 0 bases. Germline CDR1 MDHEN, CDR2 SYDVKM. This chain's CDR3 is CASRRDRVLSSGANVLTF. In DNA form, the CDR3 reads TGTGCCAGCAGGAGGGACAGGGTCCTTAGCTCTGGGGCCAACGTCCTGACTTTC.

The rearrangement joins TRBV27 to TRBJ1-5, with 8 bases aligning to TRBD1. Germline loops: CDR1 MNHEY, CDR2 SMNVEV (reference sequence). The CDR3 length is 17 residues. Trimming cost V 5 bases and J 6 bases; bases outside gene matches: 15. CDR3 DNA sequence: TGTGCCAGCAGTCCAACCCGGGGGCAGGGGGCTAGTCAGCCCCAGCATTTT. Translation: CASSPTRGQGASQPQHF.

J is TRBJ2-2 and V is TRBV7-2; no definite D call. This CDR3 has 14 amino acids. Germline V gene sequence: CDR1 SGHTA, CDR2 FQGNSA. Trimming took off 1 base at V and 6 bases at J, with 9 bases between the two ends. The CDR3 protein is CASSLGSGPGELFF. The CDR3 coding sequence is TGTGCCAGCAGCTTAGGGTCGGGCCCCGGGGAGCTGTTTTTT.

The V call is TRBV27, the J call TRBJ2-5; 8 nucleotides match TRBD1. The CDR3 has 14 amino acids. V dropped 5 bases and J dropped 1; count of bases not matched to a gene: 3. In germline, CDR1 is MNHEY, CDR2 SMNVEV (reference sequence). In DNA, the CDR3 is TGTGCCAGCAGTACAACAGGGGGCCAAGAGACCCAGTACTTC. It is translated as CASSTTGGQETQYF.

The chain carries TRBV11-2 and TRBJ1-5, with 7 positions matching TRBD1. This CDR3 has 13 residues. V lost 5 bases and J lost 11; bases outside the gene matches: 9. From germline, CDR1 is SGHAT and CDR2 FQNNGV. CDR3 bases: TGTGCCAGCAGCAGAACAGGGGACGGGGCCCAGCATTTT. Its translation: CASSRTGDGAQHF.

On this clone itself: With a far larger clone one base away, a read error is the likely cause. The chain is built from TRBV11-2 and TRBJ1-2; D gene unclear. The CDR3 runs 13 residues. Germline CDR1 SGHAT, CDR2 FQNNGV. This CDR3 reads CASSSAVNYSYTF. Here the CDR3 DNA reads TGTGCCAGCAGCTCAGCTGTAAACTATAGCTACACCTTC. Full variable domain (rest looked up from reference TRBV11-2 and TRBJ1-2): EAGVAQSPRYKIIEKRQSVAFWCNPISGHATLYWYQQILGQGPKLLIQFQNNGVVDDSQLPKDRFSAERLKGVDSTLKIQPAKLEDSAVYLCASSSAVNYSYTFGSGTRLTVV.

This CDR3 reads CASGPYQNYGYTF. For the CDR3, the DNA is TGTGCCAGCGGGCCGTACCAAAACTATGGCTACACCTTC. V and J are TRBV27 and TRBJ1-2; no clear D. The V end lost 8 bases, the J end lost 2 bases, and 12 bases lay between the germline ends. The CDR3 runs to 13 residues. CDR1 is MNHEY and CDR2 is SMNVEV in the germline V gene (reference sequence).

The CDR3 DNA follows: TGCGCCAGCAGCTCCCCTCGACAGAAAAACACCGGGGAGCTGTTTTTT. Translated, it gives CASSSPRQKNTGELFF. The chain joins TRBV5-1 to TRBJ2-2, with D tentatively TRBD1 (5 bases). Germline V CDR1 and CDR2: SGHRS, YFSETQ. This CDR3 spans 16 amino acids. Trimming shortened V by 3 bases and J by 2 bases, and 14 bases separated the two germline ends.

To note about this clone: Other DNA sequences in the sample encode the same CDR3. The chain couples TRBV9 to TRBJ2-7; 7 bases are shared with TRBD2. Per germline, CDR1 SGDLS and CDR2 YYNGEE. This CDR3 contains 14 residues. J was trimmed by 1 base and V by 3 bases; bases with no gene match: 4. CDR3 loop: CASSARDYSYEQYF. In nucleotides, the CDR3 is TGTGCCAGCAGCGCCCGGGACTATTCCTACGAGCAGTACTTC.

The chain carries TRBV19 and TRBJ2-5, with TRBD1 identical over 11 bases. Germline V gene data show CDR1 as LNHDA and CDR2 as SQIVND (reference sequence). J was trimmed by 4 bases and V by 1 base; bases with no gene match: 5. This CDR3 is built from 16 residues. The CDR3 spells CASSIGQGQGGETQYF. CDR3 bases: TGTGCCAGTAGTATAGGTCAGGGACAGGGGGGAGAGACCCAGTACTTC.

The chain employs TRBV9 and TRBJ1-1; possibly TRBD1 for D (6 bases). V was shortened by 4 bases and J by 5 bases, with 12 bases between the two germline ends. This CDR3 is 13 amino acids long. Germline lookup yields CDR1 SGDLS and CDR2 YYNGEE. Here the CDR3 DNA reads TGTGCCAGCAGCCCTCAACAGGGAACTGAAGCTTTCTTT. This translates into CASSPQQGTEAFF.

The rearrangement joins TRBV5-5 to TRBJ2-7; the D gene is possibly TRBD2 (5 bases). The CDR3 covers 16 residues. V was clipped by 4 bases and J by 2 bases, with 19 bases between them. Per the germline V gene, CDR1 is SGHKS and CDR2 is YYEKEE (reference sequence). CDR3 region: CASSGSRVTPTYEQYF. CDR3 coding DNA: TGTGCCAGCAGCGGGAGTCGGGTGACGCCCACCTACGAGCAGTACTTC.

The chain is built from TRBV5-1 and TRBJ1-4; 7 bases align to TRBD1. The CDR3 runs 16 residues. Germline CDR1 reads SGHRS; CDR2 reads YFSETQ. V shed 0 bases, J shed 3 bases, and the junction held 5 bases outside the gene matches. The CDR3: CASSLDGQASNEKLFF. In nucleotides, the CDR3 is TGCGCCAGCAGCTTGGATGGACAGGCCTCTAATGAAAAACTGTTTTTT. Looking up the rest from reference TRBV5-1 and TRBJ1-4 gives the full variable domain: KAGVTQTPRYLIKTRGQQVTLSCSPISGHRSVSWYQQTPGQGLQFLFEYFSETQRNKGNFPGRFSGRQFSNSRSEMNVSTLELGDSALYLCASSLDGQASNEKLFFGSGTQLSVL.

A note on this clone: A much larger clonotype is one base distant, so this may be a read error. This CDR3 is also generated by other DNA sequences in the sample. This chain links TRBV29-1 with TRBJ2-3; D unclear. This CDR3 has 12 residues. The germline gives CDR1 SQVTM, CDR2 ANQGSEA. Between the trimmed V and J ends, which lost 3 bases and 0 bases, there was a span of 4 bases. CDR3 bases: TGCAGCGTTGACCCTAGCACAGATACGCAGTATTTT. It codes for CSVDPSTDTQYF.

The chain uses TRBV28 and TRBJ2-1; 8 bases are a match to TRBD2. With 7 bases clipped from V and 5 bases from J, the junction kept 22 bases outside the gene matches. The length of the CDR3 is 19 residues. Per germline, CDR1 MDHEN and CDR2 SYDVKM. The CDR3 reads CASTPSPPGSGRKDNEQFF. CDR3 in DNA: TGTGCCAGCACCCCGTCCCCCCCGGGAAGCGGGAGAAAGGACAATGAGCAGTTCTTC.

In DNA form, the CDR3 reads TGTGCCAGCAGCTTAGAGCTAGCGGGAGGGCCCGGCTACGAGCAGTACTTC. Translation: CASSLELAGGPGYEQYF. The J gene is TRBJ2-7, the V gene TRBV7-9; TRBD2 agrees at 12 bases. Germline lookup yields CDR1 SEHNR and CDR2 FQNEAQ (reference sequence). V lost 1 base and J lost 3; bases outside the gene matches: 7. CDR3 length equals 17 residues.

The V call is TRBV19, the J call TRBJ2-2; 11 bases match TRBD2. CDR3 length: 18 residues. V gave up 4 bases and J gave up 7 bases; unmatched junction bases: 14. Germline CDR1 reads LNHDA; CDR2 reads SQIVND (reference sequence). The CDR3 DNA reads as TGTGCCAGTAGTAGGGAAGCGACTAGCGGGACTTTGGGCGGGGAGCTGTTTTTT. Protein product: CASSREATSGTLGGELFF. The whole variable domain, filled in from reference TRBV19 and TRBJ2-2, reads DGGITQSPKYLFRKEGQNVTLSCEQNLNHDAMYWYRQDPGQGLRLIYYSQIVNDFQKGDIAEGYSVSREKKESFPLTVTSAQKNPTAFYLCASSREATSGTLGGELFFGEGSRLTVL.

V usage is TRBV11-2 and J usage is TRBJ2-3; 12 positions match TRBD2. Losses at the gene ends were 5 bases for V and 5 bases for J; bases not matched to a gene: 8. Germline values: CDR1 SGHAT, CDR2 FQNNGV. This CDR3 has 16 amino acids. The CDR3 DNA follows: TGTGCCAGCAGCCCCCGACTAGCGGGAGTGGGAGATACGCAGTATTTT. It specifies CASSPRLAGVGDTQYF.

In this sample, this clone turned up once. This chain joins TRBV19 and TRBJ2-3; D is ambiguous. Trimming took off 1 base at V and 7 bases at J, with 6 bases between the two ends. The length of the CDR3 is 12 residues. Per germline, CDR1 LNHDA and CDR2 SQIVND (reference sequence). The CDR3 nucleotides read TGTGCCAGTAGTATAGTCGACCATACGCAGTATTTT. As protein: CASSIVDHTQYF.

This chain connects TRBV6-1 to TRBJ2-7; D perhaps matches TRBD1 (7 bases). The CDR3 length is 15 residues. Trimming cost V 6 bases and J 3 bases, with 18 bases left between them. Per the germline V gene, CDR1 is MNHNS and CDR2 is SASEGT. CDR3 in DNA: TGTGCCAGCAGAGGGGGGACAGCGACCGACTACGAGCAGTACTTC. As protein: CASRGGTATDYEQYF.

The chain recombines TRBV19 with TRBJ2-2; 10 bases agree with TRBD2. The germline V gene has CDR1 LNHDA and CDR2 SQIVND (reference sequence). V dropped 7 bases and J dropped 6; count of bases not matched to a gene: 5. This CDR3 region has 14 residues. The CDR3 here is CASNLAGDPGELFF. As DNA, the CDR3 is TGTGCCAGTAATCTAGCGGGAGATCCCGGGGAGCTGTTTTTT.

This clone has more than one count but fewer than ten. The chain joins TRBV18 to TRBJ2-5; D gene ambiguous. V was cut by 3 bases and J by 1 base, with 9 bases left in between. The CDR3 covers 14 residues. In germline, CDR1 is KGHSH, CDR2 LQKENI. DNA of the CDR3: TGTGCCAGCTCACCGGCAGGTCCCCAAGAGACCCAGTACTTC. It yields the protein CASSPAGPQETQYF.

A word on this clone: One base separates it from a far larger clone, so it is likely a read error. This same CDR3 is encoded by further DNA sequences in the sample. V gene TRBV19 combines with J gene TRBJ2-7; 8 bases match TRBD2. The CDR3 is 15 residues long. V lost 3 bases and J lost 0; bases outside the gene matches: 4. Per germline, CDR1 LNHDA and CDR2 SQIVND (reference sequence). The CDR3 is CASSMASGSSYEQYF. CDR3 sequence (DNA): TGTGCCAGTAGTATGGCTAGCGGGTCCTCCTACGAGCAGTACTTC.

This rearrangement joins TRBV13 to TRBJ2-7; tentatively, D is TRBD2 (6 bases). The CDR3 extends over 13 amino acids. Deletions cut 5 bases from V and 7 bases from J, with 15 bases between. Germline CDR1 PRHDT, CDR2 FYEKMQ (reference sequence). CDR3 protein: CASSLWTKREQYF. CDR3 sequence (DNA): TGTGCCAGCAGCCTGTGGACTAAGCGGGAGCAGTACTTC.

This clone was observed once. The chain combines TRBV30 with TRBJ1-3; D is unclear. CDR1 is GTSNPN, CDR2 SVGIG, per germline (reference sequence). The CDR3 is 13 amino acids. The germline V and J ends were trimmed by 3 bases and 3 bases, with 9 bases remaining between them. The CDR3 sequence is CAWSGTDGNTIYF. The CDR3 coding sequence is TGTGCCTGGAGCGGTACGGATGGAAACACCATATATTTT.